This TCR beta chain was identified during a study of cytomegalovirus exposure and HLA in healthy donors listed by TCRdb under 2017. Some background on the complete study: An earlier analysis of a few hundred of the donors reported approximately 280 Gb of sequence data and 90 million to 120 million unique TCR beta sequences obtained from around 170 million T cells. The number of donors typed differed by locus, with roughly 620-630 for A, B, C, DRB1 and DQB1, over 500 for DQA1, over 600 for DPA1, and 472 for DPB1. The study combined high-throughput TCR immunosequencing, statistical association of individual TCRs with disease status, and machine learning to predict cytomegalovirus infection status. Along with the approximately 700-subject first cohort, a separate validation cohort of over a hundred different subjects was used. Five DR-DQ haplotypes were handled as single units for association and clustering, since linkage in the cohort was strong. An earlier analysis of 587 of the donors applied high-throughput TCR beta sequencing to assess whether each TCR beta V gene segment acted as functional or pseudogenic. Of the approximately 400 genotyped donors, 65% to 90% fell in the genetic ancestry cluster associated with self-reported Caucasian donors. Approximately 310 gigabases of sequencing data and around 85 million unique TCR sequences made up an early release that covered around 640 HLA-typed donors. The study used immunosequencing to profile the T cell repertoires of more than 650 subjects and linked those repertoires to cytomegalovirus serostatus. Every repertoire in the discovery cohort had been generated on one and the same sequencing platform. The aim of the study was to test whether cataloging public T cell receptors could identify signatures of past pathogen exposure. Rather than drawing on any new phenotypic data, the later analysis identified candidate immune exposures from TCR beta sequences and the way those sequences occurred across donors. Alongside the repertoire data, information on donor age, sex, ethnicity and CMV serostatus was compiled. Class I and class II HLA loci were covered by the typing at four-digit resolution. In a later analysis, previously published TCR beta repertoires from 670 or so donors were re-analyzed and high-resolution HLA genotyping was added so that TCR occurrence patterns could be studied. A later genetic analysis took genome-wide SNP genotypes for about 55% of the roughly 700 donors and used that subset as a discovery cohort. Among some 410 genotyped donors of the cohort, an average of around 240,000 unique TCR beta nucleotide sequences was sequenced per donor, of which roughly 18% were non-productive.

On this clone: Its cognate antigen has yet to be identified. No much larger clonotype is one base removed from it; base qualities were not supplied.

In total, over 600 healthy bone marrow donors made up the cohort. At the time of sampling, every cohort member was nominally healthy, though immune exposures that went unrecorded were likely present. The donor tested CMV seronegative, placing the donor among the roughly 350 seronegative members of the cohort. A peripheral blood sample was collected from each donor, and TCR beta sequencing was performed on peripheral blood mononuclear cells. Genomic DNA was extracted from the blood cell samples with the Qiagen DNeasy Blood Extraction Kit. Overall study results and their limits: According to the authors, the approach could potentially be generalized to other disease states and immunological phenotypes. Because counts were too low, roughly 16 rarely observed V segments, including chromosome 9 orphons, were excluded from the earlier analysis of several hundred of the donors. A later analysis reported that several top co-occurrence clusters appeared linked to parvovirus B19, influenza, CMV and Epstein-Barr virus. In vitro tests confirmed that a few of the cytomegalovirus-associated TCR beta chains recognize cytomegalovirus antigens. Compared with the roughly 670-donor mean, donors in an Asian-associated ancestry cluster had fewer N-insertions in productive TCRs, according to a later genetic analysis. Most TCR sequences were observed very rarely across donors, whereas some public TCRs were present in many individuals. In a later analysis, 15,000 to 20,000 TCR beta sequences were associated with specific HLA alleles at a false discovery rate of 0.05. Sequencing depth was assumed to be roughly uniform across donors in the presence/absence analyses, though that assumption may not hold. The only immune exposure information available for the cohort was CMV serostatus. When HLA alleles, especially DR and DQ, strongly co-occurred, attributing TCR associations to individual alleles was difficult. A cluster of highly shared sequence variants was judged likely to represent a technical artifact of the sequencing pipeline. The classifier was reported to diagnose cytomegalovirus status with high specificity and sensitivity in both the original and validation cohorts. A later analysis found that HLA-associated TCR beta chains were more clonally expanded and had lower generation probabilities than equally common non-associated chains. Most CMV-associated TCR beta chains appeared to be HLA-restricted in a later analysis, and the HLA associations seemed to be driven largely by CMV exposure. Some IMGT-functional V segments, including TRBV6-2 and TRBV6-3, could not be told apart with the 87-base-pair reads, so those segments were excluded. According to a later analysis, TCR association rates differed among HLA loci, with DRB1 alleles showing the most associated TCRs and HLA-C alleles showing the fewest. An earlier analysis of approximately 570 of the donors showed that most TCR beta V segments appeared in productive rearrangements either about 87% or about 30% of the time, which broadly matched IMGT annotations. HLA typing was unavailable for some donors at each locus, so association tests used only the typed subset. In this cohort, only TCR beta chains were sequenced, and detectable features were limited by the absence of alpha or paired-chain data. The study gave a list of under 200 TCR beta chains associated with cytomegalovirus. A further reported finding was that TCR beta sequences accurately predicted the HLA-A and HLA-B alleles for most subjects in the first cohort. A later genetic analysis associated a missense DCLRE1C variant with V-gene and J-gene trimming of TCR beta chains, and an independent cohort replicated the association. Linkage disequilibrium might explain the correlated functional status among segregating V segments, but an unknown experimental factor could not be ruled out.

The CDR3 goes from the cysteine to the phenylalanine over 13 residues. Only the CDR3 DNA is retained, 39 bases long and in frame from the first base. From a lookup of the germline V gene, CDR1 and CDR2 are SGHVS and FQNEAQ. V is shortened by 0 bases, J by 7 bases, and the region joining them spans 6 bases. Receptors were amplified or captured by the immunoSEQ multiplex PCR assay. For the multiplex PCR, a mixture combining 60 forward primers for TCR Vbeta segments and 13 reverse primers for TCR Jbeta segments was used. The CDR3 region of rearranged TCR beta genes was amplified from genomic DNA with a multiplex PCR assay. Amplified TCR beta libraries were sequenced as 87-base-pair reads on the Illumina HiSeq System. The original pipeline was this. A later analysis tallied roughly 78 million unique TCR beta chains across the 640 or so repertoires, and roughly 11 million of those chains were shared by two or more donors. To remove PCR and sequencing errors, raw reads were error-corrected and collapsed into unique sequences using a nearest-neighbor algorithm that merged closely related sequences. To assign V, D and J gene segments, CDR3 sequences were aligned to IMGT reference sequences. For a sequence to be retained, at least a six-nucleotide match to both a V gene segment and a J gene segment was required. A rearrangement was called productive if the CDR3 had no stop codons and remained in frame with V and J, and every other rearrangement was called non-productive. CDR3 was defined according to IMGT convention as the region running from the second conserved V-encoded cysteine to the conserved J-encoded phenylalanine. The earlier analysis of roughly 590 of the donors excluded sequences that lacked an unambiguous match to a single V gene segment. In an earlier analysis of several hundred of the donors, V segments were called functional above 56.7% productive rearrangements and were called segregating when the between-donor standard deviation exceeded 5%. A statistical classification framework was built for diagnosing cytomegalovirus status from the catalog of TCR beta chain sequences. A later analysis assigned V and J genes by comparing TCR nucleotide sequences with IMGT/GENE-DB human TR gene sequences. The TCRdist pipeline was used in a later analysis to assign CDR3 sequences and most-parsimonious VDJ recombination scenarios. In a later analysis, each TCR beta chain was defined by its CDR3 amino acid sequence together with its V-gene family, and reads without a unique V-gene family were excluded. As a way to deal with suspected cross-contamination and a sequencing artifact, a later analysis dropped under 600 nucleotide sequences that were highly shared and had low generation probability. A later analysis calculated a clonal expansion index for each public chain from normalized within-repertoire ranks of inferred template counts. In a later analysis, generation probabilities were computed using a VDJ recombination model fitted to out-of-frame rearrangements, and the results were checked against IGoR. Hypergeometric tests were used in a later analysis to score TCR-TCR, TCR-HLA and TCR-CMV co-occurrence, with a repertoire-size bias correction applied to the TCR pairs. In a later analysis, false discovery rates were estimated by permuting HLA or CMV assignments 20 times. In a later analysis, co-occurring TCRs were grouped using DBSCAN, with TCRdist sequence similarity added in when clustering inside HLA-allele-positive subsets. For co-occurrence clustering, repertoires with fewer than 30,000 or more than 120,000 public chains were excluded, along with four to six repertoires with anomalous nucleotide sharing. The clones in this table, taken by TCRdb from immuneACCESS, are in-frame only. Not every clone is retained; where verified, under half of the shortfall comes from an unresolved V gene, and the cause of the rest is unknown. V, J and clone size are taken as reported in that table, and D and trimming were inferred from the DNA itself. The sample includes about 110,000 clones, with 69% observed a single time. Under 4% of the sample comes from the top ten.

The sequence joins TRBV7-8 to TRBJ2-2, with TRBD1 as a weak D call on 6 bases. Sequenced material: PBMCs. The TCR originated in a man aged 30-40 years in good health and CMV-seronegative. CDR3 loop: CASSLAGGGELFF. The DNA sequence reads TGTGCCAGCAGCTTAGCAGGGGGCGGGGAGCTGTTTTTT.